This T cell receptor (beta chain) appears in the sequencing data of a study of blood T cell repertoires in COVID-19. Overall study: Researchers got acute and convalescent COVID-19 samples from the United States, Italy and Spain. T cells, B-cell-depleted T cells, or PBMCs provided the cDNA or gDNA that served as material.

Germline V lookup: CDR1 SGHDT, CDR2 YYEEEE. The V end lost 0 bases, the J end lost 2 bases, and 9 bases lay between the germline ends. This CDR3 contains 15 residues. Authors' processing steps: Reference gene primer amplification yielded estimated nucleated cell counts. Only in-frame clones appear in the TCRdb table, and some are missing; sequencing was by immunoSEQ multiplex PCR. Clone size and the V and J calls come from that table; the DNA yielded D and trimming. The sample has about 210,000 clones, 84% seen once. The chain joins TRBV5-6 to TRBJ1-5; D is uncertain. The source is a man aged 50-60 years with active or convalescent COVID-19. Sequencing input: peripheral blood. The CDR3 is CASSLAGAGNQPQHF. The CDR3 DNA reads as TGTGCCAGCAGCTTGGCTGGTGCGGGCAATCAGCCCCAGCATTTT.